The rows below give T cell receptor beta chains drawn from one sample of a study of blood T cell repertoires in COVID-19. Data came from immunoSEQ multiplex PCR; TCRdb stores just in-frame clones and leaves some out. The sample consists of around 19,000 clones, around 86% of them appearing once. Sequenced material: peripheral blood. The source is a human donor in a cohort sampled during active COVID-19. The conserved cysteine and the conserved F or W are not part of the CDR3 here.

J,V,CDR3
TRBJ2-7,TRBV6-5,ASSYSPSGSFYEQY
TRBJ2-7,TRBV29-1,SGAYGTGATYEQY
TRBJ1-6,TRBV30,AWSPSPGEPLH
TRBJ2-7,TRBV30,AWSDTSSGEQY
TRBJ1-1,TRBV2,ASRPDRVIPSTEAF
TRBJ2-3,TRBV13,ASSPRRSGSTDTQY
TRBJ1-2,TRBV4-2,ASSQVGGVYGYT
TRBJ1-2,TRBV4-2,ASSRRDRDNYGYT
TRBJ2-5,TRBV19,ASSMAGGLGETQY
TRBJ1-5,TRBV19,ASNQGQYSNQPQH
TRBJ2-2,TRBV14,ASSQITGGELF
TRBJ2-1,TRBV19,ASSMISGDFLEQF
TRBJ2-7,TRBV7-6,ASSSTRVGDEQY
TRBJ2-5,TRBV9,ASSVVAGEETQY
TRBJ1-3,TRBV30,AWSFTGASGNTIY
TRBJ1-5,TRBV19,ASSMVGSGGNQPQH
TRBJ2-1,TRBV15,ATSRDYVGGEQF
TRBJ2-1,TRBV15,ATSRTSGSYEQF
TRBJ1-4,TRBV5-1,ASSSLGGVDEKLF
TRBJ2-1,TRBV30,AWSYLAGAANEQF
TRBJ2-7,TRBV14,ASSPLAGVGEQY
TRBJ2-2,TRBV7-9,ASPRATSGSTAGELF
TRBJ1-2,TRBV28,ASSYPLLGAHGYT